The 24 T cell receptor beta chains below were found in one sample sequenced in a study of blood T cell repertoires in COVID-19. Some clones are missing from TCRdb's copy, which holds only in-frame ones; the method was immunoSEQ multiplex PCR. The table records 150,000 to 200,000 clones, approximately 79% of them present only once. The sequenced material came from peripheral blood. The origin of the receptors is an elderly woman with acute or convalescent COVID-19.

V gene TRBV29-1 combines with J gene TRBJ2-7; 10 nucleotides agree with TRBD1. CDR3 length: 15 residues. With V trimmed by 2 bases and J by 4 bases, 8 bases remained unmatched. Per germline, CDR1 SQVTM and CDR2 ANQGSEA. DNA for the CDR3: TGCAGCGTTGAACTTCGGGACAGGGGTATGTACGAGCAGTACTTC. This sequence encodes CSVELRDRGMYEQYF.

The chain recombines TRBV3-1 (or the pseudogene TRBV3-2) with TRBJ1-6; D might be TRBD1 (5 bases). Germline-derived CDR1 and CDR2 are LGHDT and YNNKEL (reference sequence). The CDR3 is 19 amino acids. The V end lost 0 bases, the J end lost 1 base, and 16 bases lay between the germline ends. CDR3: CASSQDLRRGRSYNSPLHF. The CDR3 DNA reads as TGTGCCAGCAGCCAAGATTTACGAAGGGGCAGGTCCTATAATTCACCCCTCCACTTT.

V usage is TRBV7-9 and J usage is TRBJ2-5; D is perhaps TRBD1 (6 bases). V was pared by 5 bases and J by 7 bases, with 26 bases between. In germline, CDR1 is SEHNR, CDR2 FQNEAQ (reference sequence). The CDR3 consists of 17 residues. The CDR3 region has the DNA TGTGCCAGCAGCCCCAATTGGGGTCAGGGTCTAGGGGGGACCCAGTACTTC. It yields the protein CASSPNWGQGLGGTQYF.

This chain links TRBV7-8 with TRBJ2-3; 8 nucleotides match TRBD1. The germline CDR1 and CDR2 sequences are SGHVS and FQNEAQ. The junction had 7 bases not matched to a gene; V was cut back by 5 bases and J by 0 bases. The CDR3 loop spans 16 amino acids. Here the CDR3 DNA reads TGTGCCAGCAGCCCAACAGGGGGTCATAGCACAGATACGCAGTATTTT. Protein: CASSPTGGHSTDTQYF.

J is TRBJ2-2 and V is TRBV5-6; D perhaps matches TRBD2 (5 bases). Germline CDR1 SGHDT, CDR2 YYEEEE. The CDR3 sequence is 12 residues long. V was clipped by 6 bases and J by 9 bases, with 12 bases between them. CDR3 amino acids: CASNREDWELFF. In DNA, the CDR3 is TGTGCCAGCAATCGTGAGGACTGGGAGCTGTTTTTT.

V gene TRBV3-1 (or the pseudogene TRBV3-2) combines with J gene TRBJ1-1; the match to TRBD1 covers 7 bases. After removal of 0 bases from V and 1 base from J, the junction contained 8 bases not matched to a gene. Germline lookup yields CDR1 LGHDT and CDR2 YNNKEL (reference sequence). The CDR3 has 17 amino acids. CDR3 sequence reads: CASSQDLINRGNTEAFF. In nucleotides, the CDR3 is TGTGCCAGCAGCCAAGATCTTATTAACAGGGGGAACACTGAAGCTTTCTTT.

The chain is built from TRBV28 and TRBJ1-5; TRBD1 aligns across 7 bases. There are 14 residues in the CDR3. The J segment lost 4 bases and the V segment lost 4 bases, leaving 4 bases of the junction unmatched. CDR1 is MDHEN and CDR2 is SYDVKM in the germline V gene. DNA of the CDR3: TGTGCCAGCAGTTGGACAGGAGGTAATCAGCCCCAGCATTTT. It yields the protein CASSWTGGNQPQHF.

This clone was found a few times. The chain joins TRBV7-2 to TRBJ2-1; D remains ambiguous. In germline, CDR1 is SGHTA, CDR2 FQGNSA. The CDR3 covers 12 residues. Trimming shortened V by 1 base and J by 10 bases, and 8 bases separated the two germline ends. In DNA, the CDR3 is TGTGCCAGCAGCTTAGTACTTTGGGAGCAGTTCTTC. Its protein is CASSLVLWEQFF.

The J gene is TRBJ2-7, the V gene TRBV10-1, with D perhaps TRBD2 (5 bases). This CDR3 has 15 residues. Germline assignment: CDR1 WNHNN and CDR2 SYGVQD (reference sequence). Between the trimmed V and J ends, which lost 2 bases and 4 bases, there was a span of 15 bases. DNA for the CDR3: TGCGCCAGCAGTGAGGATCCGGCGCGAGGGTACGAGCAGTACTTC. This codes for CASSEDPARGYEQYF.

The CDR3, as DNA: TGTGCCAGCAGTGAAAAAGCGGGAGAAGGCAATGAGCAGTTCTTC. As protein: CASSEKAGEGNEQFF. The chain carries TRBV6-4 and TRBJ2-1; TRBD2 matches 8 bases. With V trimmed by 3 bases and J by 6 bases, 7 bases remained unmatched. Per germline, CDR1 MRHNA and CDR2 SNTAGT. The CDR3 sequence is 15 residues long.

The V call is TRBV10-3, the J call TRBJ1-5, with D maybe TRBD1 (5 bases). The length of the CDR3 is 20 residues. Per the germline V gene, CDR1 is ENHRY and CDR2 is SYGVKD. V gave up 2 bases and J gave up 2 bases, with 25 bases separating them. CDR3 in DNA: TGTGCCATCAGTGAGACGAAGGCGGGGAAGGGGTCTATGGGCAATCAGCCCCAGCATTTT. The encoded protein is CAISETKAGKGSMGNQPQHF.

There are a few counts of this clone. This chain uses TRBV2 with TRBJ2-5, with a weak D call TRBD2 (5 bases). The CDR3 extends over 13 amino acids. CDR1 is SNHLY and CDR2 is FYNNEI in the germline V gene. V was trimmed by 9 bases and J by 0 bases, leaving 11 bases between them. As DNA, the CDR3 is TGTGCCAGTAACCGGGATTACCAAGAGACCCAGTACTTC. It yields the protein CASNRDYQETQYF.

The chain uses TRBV7-2 and TRBJ2-5, with TRBD2 as a possible D gene (5 bases). This CDR3 has 14 residues. Germline CDR1 is SGHTA and CDR2 is FQGNSA. Trimming removed 1 base at V and 4 bases at J, with 10 bases between. The CDR3 bases are TGTGCCAGCAGCTTAGATGGGAGCCCAGAGACCCAGTACTTC. It yields the protein CASSLDGSPETQYF. Based on the CDR3 plus reference TRBV7-2 and TRBJ2-5, the full variable domain is GAGVSQSPSNKVTEKGKDVELRCDPISGHTALYWYRQSLGQGLEFLIYFQGNSAPDKSGLPSDRFSAERTGGSVSTLTIQRTQQEDSAVYLCASSLDGSPETQYFGPGTRLLVL.

The J gene is TRBJ1-5, the V gene TRBV6-5; possible D gene TRBD1, 5 bases. The CDR3 is 14 amino acids. CDR1 MNHEY and CDR2 SVGAGI come from the germline V gene. Between the trimmed V and J ends, which lost 6 bases and 8 bases, there was a span of 17 bases. CDR3 residues: CASRASGNREPQHF. CDR3 nucleotide sequence: TGTGCCAGCAGAGCTTCAGGGAATAGGGAGCCCCAGCATTTT.

This clone showed up just once. The J gene is TRBJ1-3, the V gene TRBV30; 7 bases fit TRBD1. The V gene's germline CDR1 is GTSNPN and CDR2 SVGIG (reference sequence). J gave up 4 bases and V 0 bases, and 6 bases lay outside the gene matches. CDR3 length: 15 amino acids. The CDR3 protein is CAWSVFRGLGNTIYF. DNA of the CDR3: TGTGCCTGGAGTGTATTCAGGGGGTTAGGAAACACCATATATTTT.

V usage is TRBV20-1 and J usage is TRBJ1-2; D possibly corresponds to TRBD1 (5 bases). CDR1 and CDR2 from the germline V gene are DFQATT and SNEGSKA (reference sequence). The CDR3 runs 12 residues. V lost 3 bases, J lost 8 bases, and 13 bases lay in between. CDR3 loop: CSASSGVSGYTF. The CDR3 DNA is TGCAGTGCTAGTTCGGGGGTGAGCGGCTACACCTTC.

This clone was seen a few times. The chain joins TRBV14 to TRBJ2-7, with D maybe TRBD2 (6 bases). Looked up from germline, CDR1 is SGHDN and CDR2 is FVKESK. Trimming stripped 0 bases from V and 3 bases from J, with 15 bases between. CDR3 length: 16 amino acids. DNA of the CDR3: TGTGCCAGCAGCCAAGATATAGCGGAAGCCAACTACGAGCAGTACTTC. The encoded protein is CASSQDIAEANYEQYF.

The genes are TRBV28 and TRBJ2-1; no clear D. Germline V gene data show CDR1 as MDHEN and CDR2 as SYDVKM. V was trimmed by 2 bases and J by 11 bases, leaving 7 bases between them. The CDR3 loop spans 11 amino acids. In DNA form, the CDR3 reads TGTGCCAGCAGTTTAGAGGAAAAGCAGTTCTTC. Translated: CASSLEEKQFF.

The chain is built from TRBV19 and TRBJ2-1; D ambiguous. The CDR3 covers 15 residues. Trimming pared 5 bases from V and 10 bases from J, leaving 21 bases between. CDR1 is LNHDA and CDR2 is SQIVND in the germline V gene (reference sequence). The CDR3 region is CASSLTGWPSREQFF. The CDR3 DNA follows: TGTGCCAGTAGTCTGACCGGGTGGCCTTCTAGGGAGCAGTTCTTC.

The chain recombines TRBV2 with TRBJ2-7; 8 bases are a match to TRBD2. The CDR3 runs to 16 residues. Germline CDR1 reads SNHLY; CDR2 reads FYNNEI. Germline trimming cut 3 bases from V and 0 bases from J; bases unmatched to any gene: 7. CDR3 DNA sequence: TGTGCCAGCAGTGAGGCGCCTAGCGGGTTCTCCTACGAGCAGTACTTC. Translation: CASSEAPSGFSYEQYF. The entire variable domain, with the rest obtained from reference TRBV2 and TRBJ2-7, is as follows: EPEVTQTPSHQVTQMGQEVILRCVPISNHLYFYWYRQILGQKVEFLVSFYNNEISEKSEIFDDQFSVERPDGSNFTLKIRSTKLEDSAMYFCASSEAPSGFSYEQYFGPGTRLTVT.

V gene TRBV5-6 combines with J gene TRBJ2-7; maybe TRBD1 (5 bases). Trimming cost V 0 bases and J 2 bases, with 6 bases left between them. Germline V CDR1 and CDR2: SGHDT, YYEEEE. This CDR3 spans 13 amino acids. The CDR3 coding sequence is TGTGCCAGCAGCTTGGTGACAGCCTACGAGCAGTACTTC. It is translated as CASSLVTAYEQYF.

The gene calls are TRBV29-1 and TRBJ2-3; a weak D match, TRBD1 (6 bases). The CDR3 loop spans 14 amino acids. The germline V gene has CDR1 SQVTM and CDR2 ANQGSEA. CDR3 DNA: TGCACCACACAAACAGGGACAAGCACAGATACGCAGTATTTT. Amino acids: CTTQTGTSTDTQYF.

This clone showed up just once. This chain uses TRBV18 with TRBJ2-7; TRBD2 agrees at 11 bases. V lost 2 bases and J lost 6; bases outside the gene matches: 0. Germline assignment: CDR1 KGHSH and CDR2 LQKENI. This CDR3 has 13 residues. The DNA for the CDR3 is TGTGCCAGCTCACCAGGACTAGCGGGCGAGCAGTACTTC. It translates to CASSPGLAGEQYF. Combining the CDR3 with reference TRBV18 and TRBJ2-7 gives the whole variable domain NAGVMQNPRHLVRRRGQEARLRCSPMKGHSHVYWYRQLPEEGLKFMVYLQKENIIDESGMPKERFSAEFPKEGPSILRIQQVVRGDSAAYFCASSPGLAGEQYFGPGTRLTVT.

The chain employs TRBV5-1 and TRBJ2-1; weak D call: TRBD1 (8 bases). Trimming took 3 bases from V and 14 from J, leaving 27 bases between them. The CDR3 has 16 amino acids. The germline V gene encodes CDR1 SGHRS and CDR2 YFSETQ. In nucleotides, the CDR3 is TGCGCCAGCAGCTCGACAGGGGCCCCGGCGGGAGAAGGGAAGTTCTTC. Its protein product is CASSSTGAPAGEGKFF.